A single sample is the source of the 28 T cell receptor beta chains below, sequenced in a study of cytomegalovirus exposure and HLA in healthy donors. PCR amplification relied on 60 Vbeta primers (plus 13 Jbeta primers). Repertoires were generated with immunoSEQ multiplex PCR, while TCRdb's copy carries only in-frame clones and drops some. This sample yields approximately 130,000 clones, of which around four fifths are seen a single time; roughly 1.2% belongs to the top ten. The material sequenced was PBMCs. These receptors were collected from a boy aged 10-17 years in good health and CMV-seronegative.

V and J are TRBV2 and TRBJ2-5, with TRBD1 as a possible D gene (6 bases). The CDR3 loop spans 14 amino acids. Trimming stripped 8 bases from V and 4 bases from J, with 17 bases between. In germline, CDR1 is SNHLY, CDR2 FYNNEI. DNA of the CDR3: TGTGCCAGCCGGTACAGGGAATCAGGAGAGACCCAGTACTTC. Its protein product is CASRYRESGETQYF.

The chain is built from TRBV5-4 and TRBJ2-3, with 8 bases that match TRBD2. The CDR3 extends over 16 amino acids. The germline V gene encodes CDR1 SGHNT and CDR2 YYREEE (reference sequence). The V segment lost 5 bases and the J segment 4 bases; nucleotides outside the gene matches: 12. CDR3 region: CASSSPGLGAADTQYF. The CDR3 region has the DNA TGTGCCAGCAGTTCTCCGGGACTAGGGGCGGCAGATACGCAGTATTTT. The entire variable domain, with the rest obtained from reference TRBV5-4 and TRBJ2-3, is as follows: ETGVTQSPTHLIKTRGQQVTLRCSSQSGHNTVSWYQQALGQGPQFIFQYYREEENGRGNFPPRFSGLQFPNYSSELNVNALELDDSALYLCASSSPGLGAADTQYFGPGTRLTVL.

The chain couples TRBV5-1 to TRBJ2-3; the match to TRBD2 covers 9 bases. The CDR3 runs to 15 residues. Per germline, CDR1 SGHRS and CDR2 YFSETQ. With 4 bases clipped from V and 9 bases from J, the junction kept 12 bases outside the gene matches. As DNA, the CDR3 is TGCGCCAGCAGCCCCGACGCGGGAGGGCCATGGACGCAGTATTTT. Amino acid sequence: CASSPDAGGPWTQYF.

The J gene is TRBJ1-3, the V gene TRBV30; perhaps TRBD1 as D (6 bases). V lost 0 bases to trimming and J lost 0 bases, with 15 bases between them. The V gene's germline CDR1 is GTSNPN and CDR2 SVGIG (reference sequence). This CDR3 has 17 residues. The CDR3 region has the DNA TGTGCCTGGAGTGTAGGGGGGGGCAGAAGCTCTGGAAACACCATATATTTT. Protein product: CAWSVGGGRSSGNTIYF.

This clone was detected once. The chain couples TRBV5-1 to TRBJ1-1; D unresolved. The CDR3 totals 13 residues. Germline assignment: CDR1 SGHRS and CDR2 YFSETQ. V was trimmed by 1 base and J by 11 bases, leaving 15 bases between them. The CDR3 loop reads CASSLSRESTAFF. The CDR3, as DNA: TGCGCCAGCAGCTTGTCCCGGGAATCAACGGCTTTCTTT.

The rearrangement links TRBV5-1 to TRBJ2-1; the match to TRBD2 covers 7 bases. CDR3 length: 17 residues. V shed 5 bases and J 0 bases; nucleotides not matched to a gene: 11. Germline lookup yields CDR1 SGHRS and CDR2 YFSETQ. The CDR3 loop is CASRATSGASSYNEQFF. CDR3 in DNA: TGCGCCAGCAGGGCGACAAGCGGGGCCAGCTCCTACAATGAGCAGTTCTTC.

The rearrangement uses TRBV7-9 and TRBJ1-3; TRBD1 agrees at 8 bases. The V segment lost 4 bases and the J segment 0 bases; nucleotides outside the gene matches: 8. The CDR3 loop spans 17 amino acids. CDR1 and CDR2 from the germline V gene are SEHNR and FQNEAQ (reference sequence). CDR3 loop: CASSSPGGSLSGNTIYF. CDR3 nucleotide sequence: TGTGCCAGCAGCTCCCCAGGGGGCTCACTCTCTGGAAACACCATATATTTT. Drawing the rest from reference TRBV7-9 and TRBJ1-3, the complete variable domain is DTGVSQNPRHKITKRGQNVTFRCDPISEHNRLYWYRQTLGQGPEFLTYFQNEAQLEKSRLLSDRFSAERPKGSFSTLEIQRTEQGDSAMYLCASSSPGGSLSGNTIYFGEGSWLTVV.

This clone was observed a few times. The gene calls are TRBV5-4 and TRBJ2-1; 7 nucleotides agree with TRBD2. Germline V gives CDR1 SGHNT, CDR2 YYREEE (reference sequence). This CDR3 has 15 residues. J lost 4 bases, V lost 1 base, and 5 bases had no gene match. The CDR3 sequence: CASSLRLAGYNEQFF. The CDR3 bases are TGTGCCAGCAGCTTGCGGTTAGCGGGTTACAATGAGCAGTTCTTC. The entire variable domain, with the rest obtained from reference TRBV5-4 and TRBJ2-1, is as follows: ETGVTQSPTHLIKTRGQQVTLRCSSQSGHNTVSWYQQALGQGPQFIFQYYREEENGRGNFPPRFSGLQFPNYSSELNVNALELDDSALYLCASSLRLAGYNEQFFGPGTRLTVL.

This chain links TRBV30 with TRBJ2-2; D ambiguous. V was cut by 3 bases and J by 7 bases, with 15 bases left in between. In germline, CDR1 is GTSNPN, CDR2 SVGIG (reference sequence). The CDR3 is 14 residues long. The CDR3 here is CAWRVLMADGELFF. As DNA, the CDR3 is TGTGCCTGGAGGGTTTTAATGGCGGACGGGGAGCTGTTTTTT.

J is TRBJ1-2 and V is TRBV30, with a possible D match to TRBD1 (6 bases). The CDR3 consists of 13 residues. Trimming removed 4 bases at V and 8 bases at J, with 17 bases between. CDR1 GTSNPN and CDR2 SVGIG come from the germline V gene (reference sequence). CDR3 coding DNA: TGTGCCTGGAAGGCTTGGGGGAGGGGGGGCTACACCTTC. This codes for CAWKAWGRGGYTF. Looking up the rest from reference TRBV30 and TRBJ1-2 gives the full variable domain: SQTIHQWPATLVQPVGSPLSLECTVEGTSNPNLYWYRQAAGRGLQLLFYSVGIGQISSEVPQNLSASRPQDRQFILSSKKLLLSDSGFYLCAWKAWGRGGYTFGSGTRLTVV.

V gene TRBV7-9 combines with J gene TRBJ2-3; TRBD1 is a possible D gene (6 bases). Trimming took 8 bases from V and 9 from J, leaving 9 bases between them. The CDR3 has 10 residues. Germline V CDR1 and CDR2: SEHNR, FQNEAQ (reference sequence). The CDR3 nucleotides are TGTGCCAGCGGGGACACGACGCAGTATTTT. As protein: CASGDTTQYF.

The chain links TRBV6-7 to TRBJ2-2; 7 bases are shared with TRBD1. TRBV6-7 is an ORF, and what it does is uncertain. Trimming took 4 bases from V and 4 from J; bases not matched to a gene: 6. The CDR3 length is 15 residues. The CDR3 nucleotides read TGTGCCAGCAGTTCCGGGACAGTGGTCACCGGGGAGCTGTTTTTT. Translation: CASSSGTVVTGELFF.

The chain uses TRBV2 and TRBJ2-7, with 9 nucleotides matching TRBD1. With 6 bases clipped from V and 5 bases from J, the junction kept 8 bases outside the gene matches. Per germline, CDR1 SNHLY and CDR2 FYNNEI. The CDR3 length is 14 residues. As DNA, the CDR3 is TGTGCCAGCAGCCTTAGGACAGGGGTGCACGAGCAGTACTTC. Translation gives CASSLRTGVHEQYF.

V usage is TRBV5-6 and J usage is TRBJ1-1; 11 nucleotides match TRBD1. J gave up 5 bases and V 4 bases, and 4 bases lay outside the gene matches. The CDR3 is 14 residues long. Germline-derived CDR1 and CDR2 are SGHDT and YYEEEE. The CDR3 sequence: CASSLGQGATEAFF. The DNA of the CDR3 is TGTGCCAGCAGCCTTGGACAGGGGGCGACTGAAGCTTTCTTT. The variable domain in full, with the rest retrieved from reference TRBV5-6 and TRBJ1-1, is DAGVTQSPTHLIKTRGQQVTLRCSPKSGHDTVSWYQQALGQGPQFIFQYYEEEERQRGNFPDRFSGHQFPNYSSELNVNALLLGDSALYLCASSLGQGATEAFFGQGTRLTVV.

This rearrangement joins TRBV29-1 to TRBJ1-4; TRBD1 matches at 11 bases. The trim removed 2 bases at V and 8 bases at J, leaving 4 bases unmatched. The germline gives CDR1 SQVTM, CDR2 ANQGSEA. The CDR3 runs to 14 residues. DNA of the CDR3: TGCAGCGTTGAATTGGGGACAGGGGGAGAAAAACTGTTTTTT. It specifies CSVELGTGGEKLFF.

About this clone: An end of the junction differs from the germline gene, which may be a read error. The gene calls are TRBV6-5 and TRBJ2-1, with a tentative D call TRBD1 (5 bases). The germline gives CDR1 MNHEY, CDR2 SVGAGI. The length of the CDR3 is 13 residues. CDR3 in DNA: TGTGCCGGCAGTTACTCCTTGGGGCATGAGCAGTTCTTC. Translation: CAGSYSLGHEQFF.

V and J are TRBV7-2 and TRBJ2-7; no clear D. This CDR3 has 14 residues. Germline CDR1 SGHTA, CDR2 FQGNSA. V was pared by 5 bases and J by 3 bases, with 14 bases between. Written as DNA, the CDR3 is TGTGCCAGCAGCGAGTCCAGCGTCCTCTACGAGCAGTACTTC. Its translation: CASSESSVLYEQYF.

The V gene is TRBV29-1, the J gene TRBJ2-3, with 7 bases lining up with TRBD2. The V gene's germline CDR1 is SQVTM and CDR2 ANQGSEA. This CDR3 contains 15 residues. V shed 4 bases, J shed 8 bases, and the junction held 15 bases outside the gene matches. The CDR3 here is CSVGREPGLNSTQYF. Here the CDR3 DNA reads TGCAGCGTTGGAAGGGAGCCGGGACTAAATTCTACGCAGTATTTT.

This clone was recorded only once. The chain recombines TRBV5-1 with TRBJ2-1; D perhaps matches TRBD2 (6 bases). The CDR3 runs to 17 residues. V was trimmed by 1 base and J by 4 bases, leaving 18 bases between them. The germline V gene encodes CDR1 SGHRS and CDR2 YFSETQ. The CDR3 is CASSLLTGTGDYNEQFF. DNA for the CDR3: TGCGCCAGCAGCTTGCTAACCGGGACTGGGGATTACAATGAGCAGTTCTTC.

The rearrangement links TRBV29-1 to TRBJ2-3; 7 bases are a match to TRBD2. Germline loops: CDR1 SQVTM, CDR2 ANQGSEA. This CDR3 is 15 amino acids long. The trim removed 2 bases at V and 4 bases at J, leaving 9 bases unmatched. CDR3 region: CSVERMAGVPDTQYF. Here the CDR3 DNA reads TGCAGCGTTGAAAGGATGGCGGGAGTTCCAGATACGCAGTATTTT.

The chain carries TRBV7-6 and TRBJ2-2; TRBD2 matches 8 bases. The CDR3 runs to 14 residues. The J segment lost 8 bases and the V segment lost 5 bases, leaving 7 bases of the junction unmatched. Germline assignment: CDR1 SGHVS and CDR2 FNYEAQ. The DNA for the CDR3 is TGTGCCAGCAGCGTCCTCCGGGAGGGAGGGGAGCTGTTTTTT. Residues: CASSVLREGGELFF.

This chain uses TRBV7-8 with TRBJ2-1, with 10 bases that match TRBD1. CDR1 is SGHVS, CDR2 FQNEAQ, per germline. This CDR3 contains 18 residues. With V trimmed by 3 bases and J by 3 bases, 11 bases remained unmatched. CDR3: CASSLFLVGQGLYNEQFF. CDR3 nucleotides: TGTGCCAGCAGCTTGTTTCTTGTGGGACAGGGGCTCTACAATGAGCAGTTCTTC.

The chain is built from TRBV6-5 and TRBJ2-7; TRBD2 matches at 7 bases. V shed 2 bases and J 1 base; nucleotides not matched to a gene: 8. In germline, CDR1 is MNHEY, CDR2 SVGAGI. CDR3 length: 16 amino acids. The CDR3, as DNA: TGTGCCAGCAGTTACCAAGGCGGGAGTAGTTCCTACGAGCAGTACTTC. Translating it yields CASSYQGGSSSYEQYF.

With regard to this clone: Other nucleotide sequences in the sample specify the same CDR3. This chain uses TRBV4-3 with TRBJ1-5; D may be TRBD1 (6 bases). Germline loops: CDR1 LGHNA, CDR2 YSLEER. With 0 bases removed from V and 9 bases from J, the gap between germline ends came to 12 bases. This CDR3 is built from 14 residues. This CDR3 is CASSQDSRGWPQHF. CDR3 bases: TGCGCCAGCAGCCAAGATAGCAGGGGTTGGCCCCAGCATTTT.

The chain has TRBV4-2 and TRBJ2-5; 9 nucleotides match TRBD2. V was pared by 0 bases and J by 2 bases, with 1 base of the junction left unmatched. Germline V CDR1 and CDR2: LGHNA, YNFKEQ. The CDR3 consists of 15 residues. CDR3 nucleotide sequence: TGTGCCAGCAGCCAAGAGACTAGCGGACAAGAGACCCAGTACTTC. Translating gives CASSQETSGQETQYF.

This clone was counted between two and nine times. The chain carries TRBV13 and TRBJ1-2; maybe TRBD1 (5 bases). CDR3 length: 15 residues. The V gene lost 1 base and the J gene lost 0 bases, with 9 bases spanning the gap. Germline assignment: CDR1 PRHDT and CDR2 FYEKMQ (reference sequence). The CDR3 coding sequence is TGTGCCAGCAGCTTAGCAGGGAATTCTAACTATGGCTACACCTTC. This translates into CASSLAGNSNYGYTF. Supplemented by reference TRBV13 and TRBJ1-2, the full variable domain reads AAGVIQSPRHLIKEKRETATLKCYPIPRHDTVYWYQQGPGQDPQFLISFYEKMQSDKGSIPDRFSAQQFSDYHSELNMSSLELGDSALYFCASSLAGNSNYGYTFGSGTRLTVV.

This chain joins TRBV4-3 and TRBJ1-1; D perhaps matches TRBD1 (5 bases). V lost 1 base and J 5 bases, leaving 14 bases between the germline ends. The CDR3 runs 15 residues. The germline gives CDR1 LGHNA, CDR2 YSLEER. CDR3 amino acids: CASSQAGGVGTEAFF. Here the CDR3 DNA reads TGCGCCAGCAGCCAAGCTGGAGGGGTTGGGACTGAAGCTTTCTTT.

CDR3 region: CASSVDGWPEGELFF. The CDR3 region has the DNA TGTGCCAGCAGCGTAGACGGCTGGCCGGAGGGGGAGCTGTTTTTT. The gene calls are TRBV9 and TRBJ2-2; D unresolved. The V gene lost 0 bases and the J gene lost 8 bases, with 14 bases spanning the gap. CDR3 length equals 15 residues. Germline-derived CDR1 and CDR2 are SGDLS and YYNGEE. The full variable domain, completed using reference TRBV9 and TRBJ2-2, is DSGVTQTPKHLITATGQRVTLRCSPRSGDLSVYWYQQSLDQGLQFLIQYYNGEERAKGNILERFSAQQFPDLHSELNLSSLELGDSALYFCASSVDGWPEGELFFGEGSRLTVL.